This is a list of T cell receptor beta chains from one sample in a study of cytomegalovirus exposure and HLA in healthy donors. The assay was immunoSEQ multiplex PCR, and TCRdb's table has in-frame clones only and misses some. The repertoire holds 90,000 to 130,000 clones, with roughly 95% as singletons. The sequencing sample was made of PBMCs. All receptors derive from a woman in her late teens or twenties in good health and CMV-seronegative. The CDR3 runs from the conserved cysteine through the conserved F or W. Fields, in order: V gene, J gene, clone size, CDR3 protein. Clone size is not always given. Where it is, it says once, few, many or a class for expanded clones.

TRBV4-1	TRBJ2-1	-	CASSQAGTGYNEQFF
TRBV2	TRBJ1-5	-	CASRERQGSGQPQHF
TRBV7-2	TRBJ1-2	-	CASSLQAGGYGYTF
TRBV2	TRBJ2-5	-	CASSAGQGQETQYF
TRBV5-1	TRBJ1-1	-	CASSLQGSTEAFF
TRBV2	TRBJ1-1	-	CASSGTSGRAEAFF
TRBV10-1	TRBJ2-7	-	CASPIQPGQETSGDSYEQYF
TRBV27	TRBJ2-5	-	CASSPPGGAGEYQETQYF
TRBV7-2	TRBJ2-3	-	CASSFLTDTQYF
TRBV19	TRBJ1-2	-	CASSNRQGASYGYTF
TRBV29-1	TRBJ1-2	-	CSVEDARVEEHTGGYTF
TRBV19	TRBJ2-5	-	CASSIHTGVQYF
TRBV6-1	TRBJ2-5	-	CASSKTSGGEETQYF
TRBV2	TRBJ2-7	few	CASSDRSSSYEQYF
TRBV7-2	TRBJ2-3	-	CASSRGQAADAQYF
TRBV7-2	TRBJ1-2	-	CASSLILTGLYGYTF
TRBV6-5	TRBJ2-3	-	CASSYSRSGTTDTQYF
TRBV6-5	TRBJ2-3	once	CASSYSSVVDTQYF
TRBV19	TRBJ2-1	-	CASSILRRGYNEQFF
TRBV9	TRBJ1-2	-	CASSVMQPGTGLSGYGYTF
TRBV28	TRBJ1-2	-	CASSQGNYGYTF
TRBV5-6	TRBJ2-1	-	CASSLEGGWDKESNEQFF
TRBV7-7	TRBJ2-7	once	CASSLGPGNYEQYF
TRBV7-9	TRBJ2-1	-	CASSQRTGTYNEQFF
TRBV5-1	TRBJ2-3	-	CASSSIISGGADTQYF
TRBV4-1	TRBJ2-3	few	CASSHLGLAGGPGTDTQYF
TRBV19	TRBJ1-5	-	CASSIAGQGFQPQHF
TRBV4-2	TRBJ1-5	once	CASRSGQPQHF
TRBV7-3	TRBJ1-2	-	CASSLQAEGRPYTF
TRBV6-5	TRBJ1-2	-	CASSYSTAANYGYTF
TRBV7-6	TRBJ1-4	-	CASSLDRGWEKLFF
TRBV4-3	TRBJ2-5	-	CASSQDSGGQETQYF
TRBV7-3	TRBJ1-1	-	CASQGQGNTEAFF
TRBV7-2	TRBJ2-1	-	CASSLSIAAARGVDNEQFF
TRBV2	TRBJ2-6	-	CASRGQGDGANVLTF
TRBV14	TRBJ2-1	-	CASSPTTGGPLRNEQFF
TRBV5-6	TRBJ1-2	-	CASSLTEWHGYTF
TRBV2	TRBJ2-7	-	CASSVQGSSYEQYF
TRBV5-4	TRBJ1-4	-	CASSPAPLGGEKLFF
TRBV9	TRBJ2-3	once	CASSASTRVGPTDTQYF
TRBV4-2	TRBJ2-1	-	CASSQDRGLPYNEQFF
TRBV5-8	TRBJ2-3	-	CASSQFGQGITQYF
TRBV7-9	TRBJ1-3	-	CASSSRGGERGNTIYF
TRBV2	TRBJ1-2	few	CASSRSSSDGYTF
TRBV7-6	TRBJ2-3	-	CASSRIRGGITDTQYF
TRBV13	TRBJ2-7	-	CASSLAGLAGGFYEQYF
TRBV27	TRBJ1-5	-	CASSPGQGIRESNQPQHF
TRBV30	TRBJ2-7	-	CAWSVPPGAPYEQYF
TRBV29-1	TRBJ2-2	once	CSVRPDLDSRAGELFF
TRBV28	TRBJ2-7	-	CASSSPAPGYLGNEQYF
TRBV15	TRBJ1-1	-	CATSRAGDHTEAFF
TRBV5-4	TRBJ1-1	-	CASSTQLPSGTEAFF
TRBV20-1	TRBJ2-7	-	CSAGTFYEQYF
TRBV2	TRBJ1-4	-	CASRTGGGVDEKLFF
TRBV9	TRBJ2-3	once	CASSLGASGTDTQYF